This T cell receptor (beta chain) emerged from a study of human T cells and chemical hapten exposure. This sample's time point: healthy volunteer bleed at 2 weeks. Unfractionated whole blood was the source of the extracted total RNA. The CDR3 loop spans 19 amino acids. The V gene's germline CDR1 is SGHDT and CDR2 YYEEEE. Losses at the gene ends were 1 base for V and 3 bases for J; bases not matched to a gene: 13. This clonotype was picked up many times. TCRdb analysed the RACE reads with MiXCR anew, one entry per CDR3 protein. Of 130,000 or so distinct CDR3 sequences in the sample, approximately 9% are singletons; the top ten hold approximately 2%.

Sequencing input: whole blood. The chain combines TRBV5-6 with TRBJ2-1; 10 bases line up with TRBD2. This receptor was taken from a male donor in good health. Some clones in this sample may be carry-over from other donors' samples. CDR3 region: CASSLLLAGERGGYNEQFF. For the CDR3, the DNA is TGTGCCAGCAGCTTGCTCCTAGCGGGAGAGAGGGGGGGCTACAATGAGCAGTTCTTC.